These 7 T cell receptor beta chains came from one sample sequenced in a study of persistence of HIV-infected CD4 T cells. Sequencing used immunoSEQ version 4 in survey mode. TCRdb keeps only in-frame clones here, not all; method: immunoSEQ multiplex PCR. The sample shows around 42,000 clones, 75% to 85% of them seen only once. Overlapping HIV-1 Gag 15-mer peptides at about 1 ug per peptide per mL were used. Memory cells lacking CD40L and CD69 with high CD45RO were sorted. Their cognate antigens are unknown. The sequencing used CD4+ T cells sorted from PBMCs after approximately 20-hour stimulation, collected from a patient who received antiretroviral therapy. The source is an adult man with HIV who was CMV-seropositive.

V is TRBV29-1 and J is TRBJ2-2; D may be TRBD1 (5 bases). From germline, CDR1 is SQVTM and CDR2 ANQGSEA. V was shortened by 8 bases and J by 15 bases, with 19 bases between the two germline ends. The CDR3 consists of 11 residues. CDR3 sequence: CSTGFRAMVFF. The CDR3 DNA reads TGCAGCACAGGTTTTAGGGCCATGGTGTTTTTT.

The chain couples TRBV7-8 to TRBJ1-2; tentative D call: TRBD1 (5 bases). Trimming took 5 bases from V and 4 from J, leaving 17 bases between them. The CDR3 sequence is 15 residues long. Per the germline V gene, CDR1 is SGHVS and CDR2 is FQNEAQ. The CDR3, as DNA: TGTGCCAGCAGCCCTCGGGGGGGGTTGAGCTATGGCTACACCTTC. Amino acids: CASSPRGGLSYGYTF.

The chain links TRBV5-6 to TRBJ2-2; 9 bases are shared with TRBD1. This CDR3 contains 15 residues. Germline V gene lookup returns CDR1 SGHDT and CDR2 YYEEEE. V lost 3 bases, J lost 6 bases, and 6 bases stayed unmatched. CDR3 coding DNA: TGTGCCAGCAGCTACGGGACAGGGTATTCCGGGGAGCTGTTTTTT. Its protein is CASSYGTGYSGELFF. Based on the CDR3 plus reference TRBV5-6 and TRBJ2-2, the full variable domain is DAGVTQSPTHLIKTRGQQVTLRCSPKSGHDTVSWYQQALGQGPQFIFQYYEEEERQRGNFPDRFSGHQFPNYSSELNVNALLLGDSALYLCASSYGTGYSGELFFGEGSRLTVL.

This rearrangement joins TRBV3-1 (or the pseudogene TRBV3-2) to TRBJ1-1; D is perhaps TRBD1 (5 bases). The CDR3 loop spans 13 amino acids. The ends were cut back, 5 bases at V and 6 bases at J, with 13 bases in the middle. CDR1 and CDR2 from the germline V gene are LGHDT and YNNKEL (reference sequence). The CDR3 nucleotides are TGTGCCAGCAGCGAGACAGCCAACCCTGAAGCTTTCTTT. This gives the protein CASSETANPEAFF.

This rearrangement joins TRBV5-1 to TRBJ1-2; no clear D gene. The CDR3 has 12 amino acids. V was shortened by 1 base and J by 3 bases, with 4 bases between the two germline ends. Germline CDR1 reads SGHRS; CDR2 reads YFSETQ. The CDR3 sequence: CASSLTDYGYTF. CDR3 coding DNA: TGCGCCAGCAGCTTGACGGACTATGGCTACACCTTC.

This clone is a singleton in its sample. The chain has TRBV7-2 and TRBJ2-3; no clear D. From germline, CDR1 is SGHTA and CDR2 FQGNSA. This CDR3 is 13 amino acids long. Trimming cost V 11 bases and J 4 bases, with 16 bases left between them. The CDR3, as DNA: TGTGCCTTAGGGTCCGTGGGATCAGATACGCAGTATTTT. Its translation: CALGSVGSDTQYF.

The chain is built from TRBV7-9 and TRBJ2-2; D is unclear. Germline-derived CDR1 and CDR2 are SEHNR and FQNEAQ (reference sequence). The V gene lost 4 bases and the J gene lost 4 bases, with 13 bases spanning the gap. The length of the CDR3 is 15 residues. For the CDR3, the DNA is TGTGCCAGCAGCTCGGCGAACACCCTCACCGGGGAGCTGTTTTTT. Translated: CASSSANTLTGELFF.